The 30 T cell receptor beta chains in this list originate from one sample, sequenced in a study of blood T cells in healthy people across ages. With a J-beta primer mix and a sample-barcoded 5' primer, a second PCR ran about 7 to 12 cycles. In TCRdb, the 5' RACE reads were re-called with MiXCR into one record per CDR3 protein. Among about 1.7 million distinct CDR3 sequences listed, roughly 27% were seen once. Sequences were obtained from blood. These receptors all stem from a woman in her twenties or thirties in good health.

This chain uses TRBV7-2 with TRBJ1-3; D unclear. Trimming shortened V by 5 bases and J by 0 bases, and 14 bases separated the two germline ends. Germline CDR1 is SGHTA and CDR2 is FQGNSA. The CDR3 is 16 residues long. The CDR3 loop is CASSPRSGYSGNTIYF. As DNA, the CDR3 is TGTGCCAGCAGCCCCCGGAGCGGCTACTCTGGAAACACCATATATTTT.

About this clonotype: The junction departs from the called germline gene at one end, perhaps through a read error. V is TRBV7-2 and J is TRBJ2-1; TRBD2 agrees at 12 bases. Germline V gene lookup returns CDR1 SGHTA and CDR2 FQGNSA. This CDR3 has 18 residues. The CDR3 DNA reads TGTGCCAGCAGTCTAGCGGCGACTAGCGGGAGAAGTCGTAATGAGCGGTTCTTC. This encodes CASSLAATSGRSRNERFF.

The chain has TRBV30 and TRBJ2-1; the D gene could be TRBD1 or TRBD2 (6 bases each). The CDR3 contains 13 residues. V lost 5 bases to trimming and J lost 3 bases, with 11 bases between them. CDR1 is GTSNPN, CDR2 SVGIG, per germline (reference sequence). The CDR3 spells CAWGGTYYNEQFF. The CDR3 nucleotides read TGTGCCTGGGGCGGGACATACTACAATGAGCAGTTCTTC.

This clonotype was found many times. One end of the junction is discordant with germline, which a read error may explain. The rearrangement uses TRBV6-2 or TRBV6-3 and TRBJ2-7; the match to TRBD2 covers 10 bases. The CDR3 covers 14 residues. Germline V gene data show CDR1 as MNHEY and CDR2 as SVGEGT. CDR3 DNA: TGCGCCAGCAGCCGTAGCGGGGGGAGCTACGAGCAGTACTTC. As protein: CASSRSGGSYEQYF.

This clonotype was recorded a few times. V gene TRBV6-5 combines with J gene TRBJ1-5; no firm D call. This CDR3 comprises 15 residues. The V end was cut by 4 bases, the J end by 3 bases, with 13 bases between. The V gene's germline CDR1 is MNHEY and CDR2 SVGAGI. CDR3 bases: TGTGCCAGCAGTTTACGGACGGGATACAATCAGCCCCAGCATTTT. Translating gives CASSLRTGYNQPQHF.

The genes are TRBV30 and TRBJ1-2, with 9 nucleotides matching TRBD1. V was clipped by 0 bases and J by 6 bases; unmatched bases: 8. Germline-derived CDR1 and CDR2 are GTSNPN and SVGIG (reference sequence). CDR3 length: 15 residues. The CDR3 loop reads CAWSVGWTGDNGYTF. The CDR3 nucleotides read TGTGCCTGGAGTGTAGGCTGGACAGGGGATAATGGCTACACCTTC. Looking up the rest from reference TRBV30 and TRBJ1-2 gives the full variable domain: SQTIHQWPATLVQPVGSPLSLECTVEGTSNPNLYWYRQAAGRGLQLLFYSVGIGQISSEVPQNLSASRPQDRQFILSSKKLLLSDSGFYLCAWSVGWTGDNGYTFGSGTRLTVV.

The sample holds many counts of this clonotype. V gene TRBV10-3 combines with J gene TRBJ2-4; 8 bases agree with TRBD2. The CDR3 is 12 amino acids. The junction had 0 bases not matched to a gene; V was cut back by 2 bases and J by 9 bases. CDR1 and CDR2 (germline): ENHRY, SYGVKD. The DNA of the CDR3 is TGTGCCATCAGTGAGCTAGCGGGCATTCAGTACTTC. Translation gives CAISELAGIQYF.

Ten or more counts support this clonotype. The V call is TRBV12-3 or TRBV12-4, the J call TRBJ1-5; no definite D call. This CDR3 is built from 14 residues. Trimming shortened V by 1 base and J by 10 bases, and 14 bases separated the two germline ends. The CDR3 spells CASSLDGGRLPQHF. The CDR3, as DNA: TGTGCCAGCAGTTTAGACGGTGGCCGTCTCCCCCAGCATTTT.

The CDR3 nucleotides are TGCAGCGTTGGGGGGCGGGGGGGCTCGGCAGATACGCAGTATTTT. It encodes CSVGGRGGSADTQYF. This chain connects TRBV29-1 to TRBJ2-3, with 9 positions matching TRBD2. The CDR3 is made up of 15 amino acids. The germline CDR1 and CDR2 sequences are SQVTM and ANQGSEA. V gave up 4 bases and J gave up 4 bases; unmatched junction bases: 9.

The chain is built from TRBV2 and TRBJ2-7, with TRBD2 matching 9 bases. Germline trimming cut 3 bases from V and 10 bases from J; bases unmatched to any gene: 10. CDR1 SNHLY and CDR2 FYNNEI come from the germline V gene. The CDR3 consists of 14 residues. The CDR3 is CASSEAGGPEAQYF. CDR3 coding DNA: TGTGCCAGCAGTGAGGCGGGAGGGCCAGAGGCCCAGTACTTC.

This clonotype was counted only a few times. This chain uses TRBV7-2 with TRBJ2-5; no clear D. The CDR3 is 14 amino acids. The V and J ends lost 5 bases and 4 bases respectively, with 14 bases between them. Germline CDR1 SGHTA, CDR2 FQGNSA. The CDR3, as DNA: TGTGCCAGCAGCCCCTCTCATGGGCGAGAGACCCAGTACTTC. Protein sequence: CASSPSHGRETQYF.

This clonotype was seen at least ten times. CDR3 DNA: TGCAGCGTTGAGGACCGGGTCCGCTACACCTTC. Protein product: CSVEDRVRYTF. The V gene is TRBV29-1, the J gene TRBJ1-2; D not resolved. V lost 3 bases, J lost 9 bases, and 11 bases lay in between. This CDR3 is 11 amino acids long. Per the germline V gene, CDR1 is SQVTM and CDR2 is ANQGSEA.

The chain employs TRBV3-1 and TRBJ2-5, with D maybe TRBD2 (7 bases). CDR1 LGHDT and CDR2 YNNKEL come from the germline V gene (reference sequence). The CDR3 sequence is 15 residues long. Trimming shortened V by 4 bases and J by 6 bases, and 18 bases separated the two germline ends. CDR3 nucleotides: TGTGCCAGCAGCCCCTCGGGGGGCTACCCGCAGACCCAGTACTTC. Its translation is CASSPSGGYPQTQYF.

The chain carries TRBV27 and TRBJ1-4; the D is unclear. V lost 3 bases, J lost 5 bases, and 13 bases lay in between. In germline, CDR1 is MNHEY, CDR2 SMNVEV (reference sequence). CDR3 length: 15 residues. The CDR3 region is CASSLRAPENEKLFF. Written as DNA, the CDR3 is TGTGCCAGCAGTTTGCGTGCCCCAGAAAATGAAAAACTGTTTTTT. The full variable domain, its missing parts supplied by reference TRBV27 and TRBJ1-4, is EAQVTQNPRYLITVTGKKLTVTCSQNMNHEYMSWYRQDPGLGLRQIYYSMNVEVTDKGDVPEGYKVSRKEKRNFPLILESPSPNQTSLYFCASSLRAPENEKLFFGSGTQLSVL.

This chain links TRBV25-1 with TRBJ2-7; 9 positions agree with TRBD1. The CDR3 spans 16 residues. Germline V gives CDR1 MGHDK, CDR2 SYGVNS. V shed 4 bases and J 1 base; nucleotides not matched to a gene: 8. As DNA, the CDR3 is TGTGCCAGCAGTGGAGTTTGGGGGACAGGGTCCTACGAGCAGTACTTC. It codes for CASSGVWGTGSYEQYF.

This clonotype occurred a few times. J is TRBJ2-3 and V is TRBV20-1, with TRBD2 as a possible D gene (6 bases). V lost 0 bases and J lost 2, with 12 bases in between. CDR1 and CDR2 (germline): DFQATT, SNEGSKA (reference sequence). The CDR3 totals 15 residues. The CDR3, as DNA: TGCAGTGCTAGAGATCGGGTAGCGGCCACAGATACGCAGTATTTT. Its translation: CSARDRVAATDTQYF.

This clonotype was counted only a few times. This CDR3 is CASTLGERTSGRAEREQFF. The CDR3 coding sequence is TGCGCCAGCACATTGGGTGAGCGGACTAGCGGGAGGGCTGAACGGGAGCAGTTCTTC. The J gene is TRBJ2-1, the V gene TRBV5-1; 15 nucleotides agree with TRBD2. The V and J ends lost 6 bases and 10 bases, in that order; junction bases with no gene match: 20. CDR1 and CDR2 (germline): SGHRS, YFSETQ. The CDR3 length is 19 residues.

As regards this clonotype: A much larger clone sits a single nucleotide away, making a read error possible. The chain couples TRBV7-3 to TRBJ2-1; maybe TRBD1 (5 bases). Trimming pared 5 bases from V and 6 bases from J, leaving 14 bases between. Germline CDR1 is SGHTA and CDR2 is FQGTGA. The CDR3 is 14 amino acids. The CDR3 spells CASSILGQRNEQFF. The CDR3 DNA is TGTGCCAGCAGCATACTGGGGCAGCGCAATGAGCAGTTCTTC. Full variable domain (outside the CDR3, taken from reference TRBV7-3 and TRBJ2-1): GAGVSQTPSNKVTEKGKYVELRCDPISGHTALYWYRQSLGQGPEFLIYFQGTGAADDSGLPNDRFFAVRPEGSVSTLKIQRTERGDSAVYLCASSILGQRNEQFFGPGTRLTVL.

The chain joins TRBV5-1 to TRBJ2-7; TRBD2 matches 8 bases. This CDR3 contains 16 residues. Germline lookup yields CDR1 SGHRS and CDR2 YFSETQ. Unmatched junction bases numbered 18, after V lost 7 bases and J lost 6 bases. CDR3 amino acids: CASRVGGGRSAVEQYF. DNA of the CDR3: TGCGCCAGCCGGGTCGGGGGCGGGAGGTCAGCCGTCGAGCAGTACTTC.

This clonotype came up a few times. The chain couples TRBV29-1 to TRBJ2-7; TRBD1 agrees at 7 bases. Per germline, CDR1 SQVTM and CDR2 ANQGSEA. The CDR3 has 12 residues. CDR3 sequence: CSVYGTAYEQYF. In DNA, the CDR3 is TGCAGTGTTTACGGGACAGCATACGAGCAGTACTTC.

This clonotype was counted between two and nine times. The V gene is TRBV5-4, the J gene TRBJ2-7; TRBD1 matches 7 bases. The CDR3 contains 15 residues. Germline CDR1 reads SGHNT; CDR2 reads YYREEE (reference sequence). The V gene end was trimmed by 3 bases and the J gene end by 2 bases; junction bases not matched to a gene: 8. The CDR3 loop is CASSSQQGLAYEQYF. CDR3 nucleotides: TGTGCCAGCAGCTCCCAACAGGGGTTAGCCTACGAGCAGTACTTC.

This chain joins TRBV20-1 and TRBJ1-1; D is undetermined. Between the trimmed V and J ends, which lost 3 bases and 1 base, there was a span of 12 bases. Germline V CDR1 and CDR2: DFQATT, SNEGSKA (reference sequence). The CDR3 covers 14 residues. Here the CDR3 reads CSARLWPGNTEAFF. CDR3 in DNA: TGCAGTGCTAGGTTATGGCCAGGGAACACTGAAGCTTTCTTT.

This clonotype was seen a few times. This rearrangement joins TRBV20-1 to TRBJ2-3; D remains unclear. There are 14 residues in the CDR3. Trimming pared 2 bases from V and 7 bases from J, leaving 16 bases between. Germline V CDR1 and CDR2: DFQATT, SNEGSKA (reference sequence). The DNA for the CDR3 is TGCAGTGCTAGAAGGACCTCGCCCGTTAATACGCAGTATTTT. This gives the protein CSARRTSPVNTQYF.

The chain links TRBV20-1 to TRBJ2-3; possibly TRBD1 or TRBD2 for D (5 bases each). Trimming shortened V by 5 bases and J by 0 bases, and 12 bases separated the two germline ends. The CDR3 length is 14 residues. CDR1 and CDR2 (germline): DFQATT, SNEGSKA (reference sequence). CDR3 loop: CSALGVPSTDTQYF. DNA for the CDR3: TGCAGTGCTCTGGGGGTCCCAAGCACAGATACGCAGTATTTT.

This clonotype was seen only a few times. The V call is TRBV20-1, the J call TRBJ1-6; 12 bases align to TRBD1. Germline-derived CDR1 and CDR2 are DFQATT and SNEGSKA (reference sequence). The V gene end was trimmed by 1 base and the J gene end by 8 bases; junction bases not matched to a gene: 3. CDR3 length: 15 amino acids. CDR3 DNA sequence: TGCAGTGCTAGAGTGGGACAGGGGGCTGATTCACCCCTCCACTTT. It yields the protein CSARVGQGADSPLHF.

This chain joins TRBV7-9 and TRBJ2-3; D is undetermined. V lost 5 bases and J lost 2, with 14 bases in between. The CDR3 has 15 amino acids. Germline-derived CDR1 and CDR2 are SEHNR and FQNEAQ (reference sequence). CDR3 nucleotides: TGTGCCAGCAGCCGCAATGGCGAAACCACAGATACGCAGTATTTT. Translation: CASSRNGETTDTQYF.

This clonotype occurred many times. The CDR3 DNA sequence: TGTGCCAGCAGCTGGGGGACAGGGGCTAGGGAGTCCTACGAGCAGTACTTC. This codes for CASSWGTGARESYEQYF. The V gene is TRBV7-9, the J gene TRBJ2-7; 10 nucleotides line up with TRBD1. The CDR3 extends over 17 amino acids. J gave up 1 base and V 4 bases, and 10 bases lay outside the gene matches. The germline gives CDR1 SEHNR, CDR2 FQNEAQ (reference sequence).

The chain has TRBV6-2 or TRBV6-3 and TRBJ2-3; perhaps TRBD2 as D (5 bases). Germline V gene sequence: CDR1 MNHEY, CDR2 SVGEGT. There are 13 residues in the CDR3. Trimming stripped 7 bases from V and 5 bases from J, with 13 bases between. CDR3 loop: CASTPDWKDTQYF. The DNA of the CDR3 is TGTGCCAGCACCCCGGACTGGAAAGATACGCAGTATTTT.

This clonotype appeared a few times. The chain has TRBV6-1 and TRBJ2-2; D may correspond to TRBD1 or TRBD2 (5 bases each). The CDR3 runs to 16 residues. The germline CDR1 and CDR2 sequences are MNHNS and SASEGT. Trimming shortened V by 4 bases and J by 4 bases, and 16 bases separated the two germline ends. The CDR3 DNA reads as TGTGCCAGCAGTGGTCAACCGGGGCCGGGCACCGGGGAGCTGTTTTTT. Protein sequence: CASSGQPGPGTGELFF.

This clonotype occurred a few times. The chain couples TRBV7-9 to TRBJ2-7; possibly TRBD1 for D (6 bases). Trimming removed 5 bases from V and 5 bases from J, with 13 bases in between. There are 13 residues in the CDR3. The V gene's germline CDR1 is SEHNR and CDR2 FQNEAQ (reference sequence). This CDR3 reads CASSRKGDHEQYF. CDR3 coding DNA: TGTGCCAGCAGCCGTAAGGGGGACCACGAGCAGTACTTC.